The table lists the clone carrying this T cell receptor beta chain with a few counts. The record originates from a study of patients and donors after allogeneic stem cell transplantation. TCRdb processed the RT-PCR reads anew with MiXCR; each CDR3 protein has one entry. The table lists 150,000 to 200,000 distinct CDR3 sequences, around two fifths of them singletons. The CDR3 runs 13 residues. Germline assignment: CDR1 ENHRY and CDR2 SYGVKD. V lost 11 bases, J lost 2 bases, and 4 bases stayed unmatched. Input material: blood, either unsorted or a sorted T cell fraction (not recorded which). This receptor was taken from a human donor who was either an allogeneic HSCT recipient or a stem cell or donor lymphocyte infusion donor (not recorded which). It is not recorded whose cells these are; they may come from a transplant donor. This sequence joins TRBV10-3 and TRBJ2-3; 10 bases fit TRBD2. CDR3 nucleotide sequence: TGTGCCCTAAGCGGGAGGGCCACAGATACGCAGTATTTT. This codes for CALSGRATDTQYF.